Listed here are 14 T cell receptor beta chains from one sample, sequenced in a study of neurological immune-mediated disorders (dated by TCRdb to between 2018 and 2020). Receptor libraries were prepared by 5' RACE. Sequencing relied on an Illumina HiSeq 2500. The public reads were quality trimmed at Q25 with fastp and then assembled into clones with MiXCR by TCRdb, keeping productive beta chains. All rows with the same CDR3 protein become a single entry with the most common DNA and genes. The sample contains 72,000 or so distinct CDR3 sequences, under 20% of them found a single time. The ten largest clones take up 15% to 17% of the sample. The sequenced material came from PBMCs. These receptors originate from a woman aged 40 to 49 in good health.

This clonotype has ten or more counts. This CDR3 reads CAISAFGYEQYV. The DNA of the CDR3 is TGTGCCATCAGTGCCTTCGGGTACGAGCAGTACGTC. The genes are TRBV10-3 and TRBJ2-7; no clear D. V gave up 4 bases and J gave up 4 bases, with 8 bases separating them. The CDR3 is 12 amino acids. The germline V gene has CDR1 ENHRY and CDR2 SYGVKD.

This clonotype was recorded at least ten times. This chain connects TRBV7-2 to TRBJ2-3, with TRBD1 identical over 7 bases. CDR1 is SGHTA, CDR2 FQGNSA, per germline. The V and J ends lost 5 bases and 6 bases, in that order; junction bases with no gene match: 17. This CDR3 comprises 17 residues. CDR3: CASSPYSRGLGGDTQYF. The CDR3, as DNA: TGTGCCAGCAGCCCATATTCGAGGGGGCTCGGCGGGGATACGCAGTATTTT.

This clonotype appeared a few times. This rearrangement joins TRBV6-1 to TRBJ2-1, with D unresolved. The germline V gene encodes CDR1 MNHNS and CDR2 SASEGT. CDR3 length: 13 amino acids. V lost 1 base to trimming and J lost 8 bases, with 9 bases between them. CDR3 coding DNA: TGTGCCAGCAGTGAAGGGGTCCCGGATGAGCAGTTCTTC. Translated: CASSEGVPDEQFF.

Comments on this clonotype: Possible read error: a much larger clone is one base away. The CDR3 nucleotides read TGTGTCAGCAGTTCCGGGGGACAGGCGTATGGCTACACCTTC. Encoded protein: CVSSSGGQAYGYTF. V and J are TRBV12-3 or TRBV12-4 and TRBJ1-2; 8 nucleotides line up with TRBD1. The CDR3 totals 14 residues.

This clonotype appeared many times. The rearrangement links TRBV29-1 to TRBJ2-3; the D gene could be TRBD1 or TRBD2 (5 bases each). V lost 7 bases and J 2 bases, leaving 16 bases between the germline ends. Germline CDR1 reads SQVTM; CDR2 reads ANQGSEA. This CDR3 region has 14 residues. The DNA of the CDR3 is TGCAGCGCCCGGACTGGGGCGAACACAGATACGCAGTATTTT. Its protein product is CSARTGANTDTQYF.

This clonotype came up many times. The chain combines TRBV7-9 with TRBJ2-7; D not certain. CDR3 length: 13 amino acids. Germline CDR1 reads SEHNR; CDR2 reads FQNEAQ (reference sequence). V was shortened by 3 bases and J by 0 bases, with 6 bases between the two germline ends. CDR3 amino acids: CASSFGSSYEQYF. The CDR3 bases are TGTGCCAGCAGCTTTGGCAGCTCCTACGAGCAGTACTTC.

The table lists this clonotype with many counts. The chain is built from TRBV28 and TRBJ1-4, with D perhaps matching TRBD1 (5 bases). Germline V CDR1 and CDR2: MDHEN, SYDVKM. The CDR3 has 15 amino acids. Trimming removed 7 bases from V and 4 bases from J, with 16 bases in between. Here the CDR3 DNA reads TGTGCCAGCATGGGGCAGGGCAGCGGTAATGAAAAACTGTTTTTT. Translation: CASMGQGSGNEKLFF. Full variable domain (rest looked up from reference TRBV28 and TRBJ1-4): DVKVTQSSRYLVKRTGEKVFLECVQDMDHENMFWYRQDPGLGLRLIYFSYDVKMKEKGDIPEGYSVSREKKERFSLILESASTNQTSMYLCASMGQGSGNEKLFFGSGTQLSVL.

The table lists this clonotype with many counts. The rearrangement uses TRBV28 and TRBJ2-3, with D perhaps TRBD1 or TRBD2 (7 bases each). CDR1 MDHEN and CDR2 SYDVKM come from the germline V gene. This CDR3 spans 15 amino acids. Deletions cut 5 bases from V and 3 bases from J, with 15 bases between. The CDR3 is CASSGDREGTDTQYF. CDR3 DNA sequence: TGTGCCAGCAGTGGCGACAGGGAGGGAACAGATACGCAGTATTTT.

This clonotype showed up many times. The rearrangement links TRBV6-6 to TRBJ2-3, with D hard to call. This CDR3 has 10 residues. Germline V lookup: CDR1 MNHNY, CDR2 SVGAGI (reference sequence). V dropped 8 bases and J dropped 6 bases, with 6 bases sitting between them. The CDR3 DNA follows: TGTGCCAGCCTGTCCGATACGCAGTATTTT. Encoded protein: CASLSDTQYF.

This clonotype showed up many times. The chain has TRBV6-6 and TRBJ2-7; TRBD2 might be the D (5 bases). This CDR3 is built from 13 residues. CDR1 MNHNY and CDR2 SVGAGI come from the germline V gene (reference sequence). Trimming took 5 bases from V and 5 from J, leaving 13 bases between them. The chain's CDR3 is CASSRGYLDEQYV. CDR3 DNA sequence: TGTGCCAGCAGTCGGGGTTATCTCGACGAGCAGTACGTC.

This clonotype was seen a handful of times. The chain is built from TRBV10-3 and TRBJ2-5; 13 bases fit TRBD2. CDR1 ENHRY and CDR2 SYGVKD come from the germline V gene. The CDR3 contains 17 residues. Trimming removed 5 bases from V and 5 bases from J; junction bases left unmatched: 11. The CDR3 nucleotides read TGTGCCATCAGTCCTCACACTAGCGGGGGGGCCGATGAGACCCAGTACTTC. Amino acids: CAISPHTSGGADETQYF.

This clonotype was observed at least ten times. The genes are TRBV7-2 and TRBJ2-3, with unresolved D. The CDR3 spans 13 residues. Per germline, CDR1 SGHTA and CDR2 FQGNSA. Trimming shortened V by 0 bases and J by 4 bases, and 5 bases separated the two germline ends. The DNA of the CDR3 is TGTGCCAGCAGCTTAGCGAGCGCAGATACGCAGTATTTT. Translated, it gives CASSLASADTQYF. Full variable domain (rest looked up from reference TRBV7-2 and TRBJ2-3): GAGVSQSPSNKVTEKGKDVELRCDPISGHTALYWYRQSLGQGLEFLIYFQGNSAPDKSGLPSDRFSAERTGGSVSTLTIQRTQQEDSAVYLCASSLASADTQYFGPGTRLTVL.

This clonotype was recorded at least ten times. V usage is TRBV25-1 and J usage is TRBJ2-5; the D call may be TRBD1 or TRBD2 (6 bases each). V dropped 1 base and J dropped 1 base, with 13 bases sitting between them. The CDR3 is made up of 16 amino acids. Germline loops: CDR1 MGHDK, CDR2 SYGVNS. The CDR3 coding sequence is TGTGCCAGCAGTGAATCCCGGGGGCGGTTCCAAGAGACCCAGTACTTC. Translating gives CASSESRGRFQETQYF.

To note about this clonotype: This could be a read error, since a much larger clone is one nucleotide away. The CDR3 is CACEGSGELFF. For the CDR3, the DNA is TGTGCTTGTGAGGGATCCGGGGAGCTGTTTTTT. The rearrangement uses TRBV12-5 and TRBJ2-2; D is perhaps TRBD2 (5 bases). The V gene lost 11 bases and the J gene lost 6 bases, with 10 bases spanning the gap. The CDR3 covers 11 residues. The germline V gene encodes CDR1 LGHNT and CDR2 FRNRAP.